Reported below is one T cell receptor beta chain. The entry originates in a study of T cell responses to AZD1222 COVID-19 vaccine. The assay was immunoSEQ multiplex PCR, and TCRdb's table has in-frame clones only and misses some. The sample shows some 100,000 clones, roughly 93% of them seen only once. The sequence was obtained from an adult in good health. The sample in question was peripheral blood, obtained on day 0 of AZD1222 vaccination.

CDR3 sequence: CASVPGHSGNTIYF. CDR3 coding DNA: TGTGCCAGCGTCCCGGGCCACTCTGGAAACACCATATATTTT. The V gene is TRBV2, the J gene TRBJ1-3; no reliable D call. This CDR3 spans 14 amino acids. From germline, CDR1 is SNHLY and CDR2 FYNNEI. Trimming took 8 bases from V and 0 from J, leaving 11 bases between them. The full variable domain, in which reference TRBV2 and TRBJ1-3 provide the parts outside the CDR3, is EPEVTQTPSHQVTQMGQEVILRCVPISNHLYFYWYRQILGQKVEFLVSFYNNEISEKSEIFDDQFSVERPDGSNFTLKIRSTKLEDSAMYFCASVPGHSGNTIYFGEGSWLTVV.